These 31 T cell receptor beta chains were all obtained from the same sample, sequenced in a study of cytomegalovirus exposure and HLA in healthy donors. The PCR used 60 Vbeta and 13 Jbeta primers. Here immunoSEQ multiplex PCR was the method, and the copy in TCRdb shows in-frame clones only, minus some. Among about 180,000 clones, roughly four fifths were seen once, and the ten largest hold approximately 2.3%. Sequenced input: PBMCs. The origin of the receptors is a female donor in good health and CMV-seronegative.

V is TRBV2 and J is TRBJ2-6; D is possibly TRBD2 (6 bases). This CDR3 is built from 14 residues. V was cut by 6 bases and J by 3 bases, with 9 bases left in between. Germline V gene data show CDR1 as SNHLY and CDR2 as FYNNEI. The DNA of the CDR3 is TGTGCCAGCAGGGAGGGTGGTGGGGCCAACGTCCTGACTTTC. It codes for CASREGGGANVLTF. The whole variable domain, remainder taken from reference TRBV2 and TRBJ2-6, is EPEVTQTPSHQVTQMGQEVILRCVPISNHLYFYWYRQILGQKVEFLVSFYNNEISEKSEIFDDQFSVERPDGSNFTLKIRSTKLEDSAMYFCASREGGGANVLTFGAGSRLTVL.

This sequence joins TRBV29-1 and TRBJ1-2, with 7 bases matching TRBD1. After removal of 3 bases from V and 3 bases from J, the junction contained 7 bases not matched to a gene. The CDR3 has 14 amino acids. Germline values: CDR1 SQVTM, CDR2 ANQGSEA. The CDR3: CSVEGDSTYYGYTF. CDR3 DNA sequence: TGCAGCGTTGAGGGGGACAGCACCTACTATGGCTACACCTTC.

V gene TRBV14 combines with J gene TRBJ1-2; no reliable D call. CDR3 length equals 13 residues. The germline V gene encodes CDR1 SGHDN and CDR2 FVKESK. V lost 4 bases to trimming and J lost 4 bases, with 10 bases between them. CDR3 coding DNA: TGTGCCAGCAGCCCGACACGGTTCTATGGCTACACCTTC. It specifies CASSPTRFYGYTF. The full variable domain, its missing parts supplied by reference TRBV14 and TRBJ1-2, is EAGVTQFPSHSVIEKGQTVTLRCDPISGHDNLYWYRRVMGKEIKFLLHFVKESKQDESGMPNNRFLAERTGGTYSTLKVQPAELEDSGVYFCASSPTRFYGYTFGSGTRLTVV.

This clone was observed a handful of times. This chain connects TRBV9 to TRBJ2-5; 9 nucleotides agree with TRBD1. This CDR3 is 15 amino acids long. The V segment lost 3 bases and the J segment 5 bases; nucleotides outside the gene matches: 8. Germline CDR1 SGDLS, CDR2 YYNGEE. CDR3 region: CASSERDRELETQYF. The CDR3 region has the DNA TGTGCCAGCAGCGAGAGGGACAGGGAGTTGGAGACCCAGTACTTC.

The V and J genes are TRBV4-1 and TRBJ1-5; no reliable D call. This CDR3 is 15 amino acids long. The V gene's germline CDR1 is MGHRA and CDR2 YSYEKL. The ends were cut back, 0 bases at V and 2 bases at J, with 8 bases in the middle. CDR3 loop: CASSQDTTGNQPQHF. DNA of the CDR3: TGCGCCAGCAGCCAAGATACCACAGGCAATCAGCCCCAGCATTTT.

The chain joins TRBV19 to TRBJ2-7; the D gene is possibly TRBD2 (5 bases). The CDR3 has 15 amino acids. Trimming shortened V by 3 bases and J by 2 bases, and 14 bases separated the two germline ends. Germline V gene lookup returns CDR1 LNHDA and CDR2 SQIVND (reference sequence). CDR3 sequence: CASSIDLAETYEQYF. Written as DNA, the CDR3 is TGTGCCAGTAGTATTGATCTAGCTGAAACCTACGAGCAGTACTTC.

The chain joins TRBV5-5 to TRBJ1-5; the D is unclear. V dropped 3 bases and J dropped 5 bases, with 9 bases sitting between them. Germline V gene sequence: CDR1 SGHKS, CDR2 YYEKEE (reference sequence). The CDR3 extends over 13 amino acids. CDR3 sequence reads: CASSWRTDQPQHF. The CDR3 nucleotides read TGTGCCAGCAGCTGGAGGACGGATCAGCCCCAGCATTTT.

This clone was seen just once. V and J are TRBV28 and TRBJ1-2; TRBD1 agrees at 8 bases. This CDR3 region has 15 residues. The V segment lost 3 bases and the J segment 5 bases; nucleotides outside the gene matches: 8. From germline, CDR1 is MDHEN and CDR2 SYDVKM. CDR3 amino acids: CASSFNRGVGYGYTF. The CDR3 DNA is TGTGCCAGCAGTTTTAACAGGGGGGTTGGATATGGCTACACCTTC.

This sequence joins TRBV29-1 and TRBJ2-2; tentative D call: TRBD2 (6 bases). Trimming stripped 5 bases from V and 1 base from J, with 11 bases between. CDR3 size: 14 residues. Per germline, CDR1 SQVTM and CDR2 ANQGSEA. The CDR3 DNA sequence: TGCAGCGTTCTCTGGCGGGAGAACACCGGGGAGCTGTTTTTT. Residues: CSVLWRENTGELFF.

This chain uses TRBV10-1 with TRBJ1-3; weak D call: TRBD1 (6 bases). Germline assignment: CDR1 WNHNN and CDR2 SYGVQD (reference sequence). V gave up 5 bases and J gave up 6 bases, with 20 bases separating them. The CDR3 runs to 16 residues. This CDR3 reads CASSLPPRQVPNTIYF. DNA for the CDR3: TGCGCCAGCAGTCTCCCCCCCCGACAGGTTCCAAACACCATATATTTT.

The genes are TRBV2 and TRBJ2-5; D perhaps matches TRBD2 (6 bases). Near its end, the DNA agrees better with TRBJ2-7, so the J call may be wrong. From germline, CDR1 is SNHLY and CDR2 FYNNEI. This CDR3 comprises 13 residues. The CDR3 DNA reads TGTGCCATACGGGACGGGAGCACCTACGAGCAGTACTTC. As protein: CAIRDGSTYEQYF.

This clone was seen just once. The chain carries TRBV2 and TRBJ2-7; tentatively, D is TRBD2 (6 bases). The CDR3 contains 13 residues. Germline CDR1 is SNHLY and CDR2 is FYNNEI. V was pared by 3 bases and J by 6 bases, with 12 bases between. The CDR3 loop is CASSDGQGLEQYF. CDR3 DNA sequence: TGTGCCAGCAGTGACGGGCAGGGACTCGAGCAGTACTTC.

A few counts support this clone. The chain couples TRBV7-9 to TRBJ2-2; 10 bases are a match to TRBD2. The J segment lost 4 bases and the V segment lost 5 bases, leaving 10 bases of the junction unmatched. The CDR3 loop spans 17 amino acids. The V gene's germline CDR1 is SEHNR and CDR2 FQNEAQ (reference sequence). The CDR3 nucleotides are TGTGCCAGCAGCCAACTCCTAGCGGGAGAAGGCACCGGGGAGCTGTTTTTT. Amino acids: CASSQLLAGEGTGELFF. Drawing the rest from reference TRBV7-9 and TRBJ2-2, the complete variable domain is DTGVSQNPRHKITKRGQNVTFRCDPISEHNRLYWYRQTLGQGPEFLTYFQNEAQLEKSRLLSDRFSAERPKGSFSTLEIQRTEQGDSAMYLCASSQLLAGEGTGELFFGEGSRLTVL.

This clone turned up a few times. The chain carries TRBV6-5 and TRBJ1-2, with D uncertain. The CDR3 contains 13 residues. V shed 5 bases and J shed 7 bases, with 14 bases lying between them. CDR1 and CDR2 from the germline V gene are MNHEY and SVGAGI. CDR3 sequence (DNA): TGTGCCAGCAGTAATGGGCCAGACGTTGGCTACACCTTC. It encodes CASSNGPDVGYTF.

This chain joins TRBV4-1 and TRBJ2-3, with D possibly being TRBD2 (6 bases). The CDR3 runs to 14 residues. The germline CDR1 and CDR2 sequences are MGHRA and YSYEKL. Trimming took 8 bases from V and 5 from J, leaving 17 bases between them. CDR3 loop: CASGLTRIRDTQYF. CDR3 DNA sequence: TGCGCCAGCGGGTTGACTAGGATTCGAGATACGCAGTATTTT.

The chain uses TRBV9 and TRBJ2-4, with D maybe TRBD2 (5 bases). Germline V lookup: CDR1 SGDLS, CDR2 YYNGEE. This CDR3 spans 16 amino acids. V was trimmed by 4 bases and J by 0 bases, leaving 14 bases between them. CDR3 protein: CASSPQNGIAKNIQYF. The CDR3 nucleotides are TGTGCCAGCAGCCCACAAAACGGGATAGCCAAAAACATTCAGTACTTC.

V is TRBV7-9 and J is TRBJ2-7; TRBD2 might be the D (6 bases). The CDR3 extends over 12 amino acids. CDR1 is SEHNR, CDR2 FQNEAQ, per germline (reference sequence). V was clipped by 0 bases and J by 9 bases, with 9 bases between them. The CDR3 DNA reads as TGTGCCAGCAGCTTAGCCCTGGGGGGGCAGTACTTC. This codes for CASSLALGGQYF.

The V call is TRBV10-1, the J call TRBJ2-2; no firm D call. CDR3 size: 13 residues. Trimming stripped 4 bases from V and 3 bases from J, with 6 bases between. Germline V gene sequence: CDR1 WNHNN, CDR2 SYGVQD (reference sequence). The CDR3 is CASSVQDTGELFF. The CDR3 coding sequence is TGCGCCAGCAGTGTCCAGGACACCGGGGAGCTGTTTTTT.

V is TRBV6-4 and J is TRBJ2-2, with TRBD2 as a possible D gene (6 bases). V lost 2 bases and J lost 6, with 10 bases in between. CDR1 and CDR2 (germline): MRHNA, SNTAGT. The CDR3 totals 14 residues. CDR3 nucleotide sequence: TGTGCCAGCAGTGACGCACCTAGCGCCGGGGAGCTGTTTTTT. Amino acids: CASSDAPSAGELFF.

CDR3 DNA: TGTGCCAACGGGGTCTCCTACAATGAGCAGTTCTTC. Protein: CANGVSYNEQFF. The chain employs TRBV2 and TRBJ2-1; tentative D call: TRBD2 (5 bases). There are 12 residues in the CDR3. Germline-derived CDR1 and CDR2 are SNHLY and FYNNEI. Trimming took 10 bases from V and 0 from J, leaving 7 bases between them.

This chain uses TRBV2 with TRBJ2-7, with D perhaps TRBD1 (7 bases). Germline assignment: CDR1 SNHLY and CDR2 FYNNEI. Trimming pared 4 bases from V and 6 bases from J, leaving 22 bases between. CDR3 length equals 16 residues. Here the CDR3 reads CASSGLKGQLGGEQYF. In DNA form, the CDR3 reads TGTGCCAGCAGTGGCCTTAAGGGACAGCTGGGGGGCGAGCAGTACTTC. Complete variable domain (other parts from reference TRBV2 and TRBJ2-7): EPEVTQTPSHQVTQMGQEVILRCVPISNHLYFYWYRQILGQKVEFLVSFYNNEISEKSEIFDDQFSVERPDGSNFTLKIRSTKLEDSAMYFCASSGLKGQLGGEQYFGPGTRLTVT.

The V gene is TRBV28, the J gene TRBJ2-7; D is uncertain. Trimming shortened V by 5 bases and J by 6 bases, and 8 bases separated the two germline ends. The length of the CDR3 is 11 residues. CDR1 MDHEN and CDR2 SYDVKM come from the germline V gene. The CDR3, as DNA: TGTGCCAGCAGTCCCTCCGTCGAGCAGTACTTC. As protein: CASSPSVEQYF.

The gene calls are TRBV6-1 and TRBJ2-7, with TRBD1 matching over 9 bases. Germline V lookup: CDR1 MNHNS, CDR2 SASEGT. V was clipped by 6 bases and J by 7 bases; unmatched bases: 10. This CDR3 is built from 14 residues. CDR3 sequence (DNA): TGTGCCAGCAGCCCGGGACAGGGACTCCGGGAGCAGTACTTC. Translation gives CASSPGQGLREQYF.

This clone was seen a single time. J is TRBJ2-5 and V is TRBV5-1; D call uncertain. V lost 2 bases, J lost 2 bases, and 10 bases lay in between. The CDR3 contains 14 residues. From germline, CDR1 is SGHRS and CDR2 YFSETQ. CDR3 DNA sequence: TGCGCCAGCAGCTTACCGGGTTCTCAAGAGACCCAGTACTTC. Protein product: CASSLPGSQETQYF.

CDR3 residues: CASTPGADTQYF. Here the CDR3 DNA reads TGTGCCAGCACCCCGGGGGCAGATACGCAGTATTTT. The chain is built from TRBV7-9 and TRBJ2-3; maybe TRBD2 (6 bases). Germline V gene lookup returns CDR1 SEHNR and CDR2 FQNEAQ (reference sequence). The CDR3 loop spans 12 amino acids. Trimming removed 7 bases at V and 4 bases at J, with 9 bases between.

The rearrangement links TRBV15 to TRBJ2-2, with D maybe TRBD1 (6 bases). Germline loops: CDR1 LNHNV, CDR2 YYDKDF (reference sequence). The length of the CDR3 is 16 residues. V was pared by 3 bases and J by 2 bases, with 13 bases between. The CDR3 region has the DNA TGTGCCACCAGCAGGAGGACGGGACATAACACCGGGGAGCTGTTTTTT. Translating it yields CATSRRTGHNTGELFF. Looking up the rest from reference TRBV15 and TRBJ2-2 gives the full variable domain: DAMVIQNPRYQVTQFGKPVTLSCSQTLNHNVMYWYQQKSSQAPKLLFHYYDKDFNNEADTPDNFQSRRPNTSFCFLDIRSPGLGDTAMYLCATSRRTGHNTGELFFGEGSRLTVL.

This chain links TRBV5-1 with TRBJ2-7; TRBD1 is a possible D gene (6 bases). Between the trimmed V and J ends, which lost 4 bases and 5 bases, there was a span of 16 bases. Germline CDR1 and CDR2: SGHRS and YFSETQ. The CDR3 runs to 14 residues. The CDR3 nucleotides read TGCGCCAGCAGCCCTGCACCAGGGGTGGACGAGCAGTACTTC. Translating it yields CASSPAPGVDEQYF.

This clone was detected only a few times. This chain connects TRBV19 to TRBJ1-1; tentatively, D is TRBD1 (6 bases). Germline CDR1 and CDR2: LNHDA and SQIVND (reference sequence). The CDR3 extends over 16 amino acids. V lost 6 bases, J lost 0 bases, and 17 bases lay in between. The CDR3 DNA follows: TGTGCCAGTAGCCCTAACCCCGGGACAATGAACACTGAAGCTTTCTTT. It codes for CASSPNPGTMNTEAFF.

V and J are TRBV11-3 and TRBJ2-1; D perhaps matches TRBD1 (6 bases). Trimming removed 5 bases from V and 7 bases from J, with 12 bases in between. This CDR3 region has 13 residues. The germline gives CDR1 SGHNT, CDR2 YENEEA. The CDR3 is CASSNDRSNEQFF. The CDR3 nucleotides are TGTGCCAGCAGCAATGACAGGTCAAATGAGCAGTTCTTC. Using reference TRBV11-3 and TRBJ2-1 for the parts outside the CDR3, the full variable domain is EAGVVQSPRYKIIEKKQPVAFWCNPISGHNTLYWYLQNLGQGPELLIRYENEEAVDDSQLPKDRFSAERLKGVDSTLKIQPAELGDSAVYLCASSNDRSNEQFFGPGTRLTVL.

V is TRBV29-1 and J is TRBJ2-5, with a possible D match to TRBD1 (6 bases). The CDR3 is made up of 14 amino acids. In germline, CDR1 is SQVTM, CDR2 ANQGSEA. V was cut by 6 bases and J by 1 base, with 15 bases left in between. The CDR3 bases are TGCAGCGTGGCATCCGACAGGCTCCAAGAGACCCAGTACTTC. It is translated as CSVASDRLQETQYF.

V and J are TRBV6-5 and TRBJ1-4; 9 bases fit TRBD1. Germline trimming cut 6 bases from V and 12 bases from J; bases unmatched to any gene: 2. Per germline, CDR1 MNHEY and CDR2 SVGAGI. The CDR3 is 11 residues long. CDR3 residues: CASRGTGQLFF. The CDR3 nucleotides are TGTGCCAGCAGAGGGACAGGGCAACTGTTTTTT.